This TCR beta chain was found in a study of neoadjuvant nivolumab and ipilimumab in lung cancer. General observations from the study: Pretherapy blood TCR richness correlated positively with resected tumor richness. Only two of four nivolumab-treated tumors gained richness and clonality by surgery. TCR clonality did not significantly correlate with pathologic tumor regression. Compared with tumor-adjacent uninvolved lung, resected tumors showed greater richness and clonality.

The CDR3 has 16 residues. The germline CDR1 and CDR2 sequences are MNHEY and SVGAGI. The V and J ends lost 4 bases and 2 bases, in that order; junction bases with no gene match: 5. Assay: immunoSEQ multiplex PCR; the TCRdb copy retains only in-frame clones and omits some. The sample lists fewer than 20,000 clones; around 80% were seen once. Remarks on this clone: The antigen remains undetermined.

The sequence derives from an adult with non-small cell lung cancer. Specimen: tumor tissue, collected after neoadjuvant nivolumab, alone or with ipilimumab, at or shortly before surgery. V usage is TRBV6-5 and J usage is TRBJ2-6; 7 bases line up with TRBD1. For the CDR3, the DNA is TGTGCCAGCAGTTCCCTAGGGGGCACTGGGGCCAACGTCCTGACTTTC. It specifies CASSSLGGTGANVLTF.